This is a list of T cell receptor beta chains from one sample in a study of response to subunit inactivated influenza vaccine. MiXCR, run by TCRdb on the RT-PCR reads, gives a single entry per CDR3 protein. The table includes fewer than 750,000 distinct CDR3 sequences, 12% to 15% detected once. The sequencing here drew on PBMCs from blood, taken 12 days after vaccination. The receptors come from a man aged 50 to 59 who received an inactivated influenza vaccine. Both conserved end residues are part of each CDR3.

TRBV7-9	15	TRBJ2-1	CASSPTKTSINEQFF
TRBV20-1	15	TRBJ2-1	CSADGGLAGLNEQFF
TRBV18	15	TRBJ2-7	CASSPPDGFPYEQYF
TRBV7-2	15	TRBJ1-6	CASSLAPGQGSPLHF
TRBV6-2/TRBV6-3	15	TRBJ1-5	CASRRTGDSNQPQHF
TRBV12-3/TRBV12-4	15	TRBJ1-1	CASSLAAGFSTEAFF
TRBV10-3	15	TRBJ2-2	CAISSETENTGELFF
TRBV7-8	14	TRBJ2-1	CASSSLGRDNEQFF
TRBV2	15	TRBJ1-4	CASTTPGQANEKLFF
TRBV28	17	TRBJ2-3	CASSSRYYFPLTDTQYF
TRBV20-1	11	TRBJ2-5	CSPGVRETQYF
TRBV20-1	14	TRBJ2-4	CSATGTVAKNIQYF
TRBV20-1	14	TRBJ1-2	CSARDRVYGYGYTF
TRBV7-6	15	TRBJ2-2	CASSYAPGWTGELFF
TRBV6-2/TRBV6-3	15	TRBJ1-5	CASSPVRGDNQPQHF
TRBV5-6	14	TRBJ2-3	CASSTGTATDTQYF
TRBV6-1	17	TRBJ1-3	CASSPRQGPSSGNTIYF
TRBV5-1	16	TRBJ2-3	CASSLGLAETTDTQYF
TRBV9	13	TRBJ1-2	CASSPTGLYGYTF
TRBV7-2	16	TRBJ2-3	CASSLAWAGGGDTQYF
TRBV28	12	TRBJ2-1	CASSLSLYEQFF
TRBV20-1	14	TRBJ2-7	CSARALRRTYEQYF
TRBV20-1	15	TRBJ2-1	CSARDPSGGLNEQFF
TRBV15	16	TRBJ2-2	CATSNGQGEHSGELFF
TRBV21-1	14	TRBJ2-1	CASSKRAALNEQFF
TRBV29-1	15	TRBJ1-2	CSVEGGQAGSGGYTF
TRBV28	15	TRBJ2-7	CASSLAGQGSYEQYF
TRBV29-1	13	TRBJ2-3	CSVQQGASDTQYF
TRBV5-1	15	TRBJ2-5	CASSLWGRAQETQYF
TRBV4-3	14	TRBJ2-7	CASSQTGNSYEQYF
TRBV3-1	15	TRBJ2-7	CASSQDQIQLKEQYF
TRBV28	17	TRBJ2-7	CASSFTAGSLNSYEQYF
TRBV20-1	13	TRBJ2-7	CSATLGVLAEQYF
TRBV4-3	16	TRBJ2-7	CASSQDTAANSYEQYF
TRBV7-3	15	TRBJ2-1	CASSLNGHDYNEQFF
TRBV12-3/TRBV12-4	11	TRBJ2-7	CASSNGGEQYF
TRBV28	14	TRBJ2-1	CASYSGGAYNEQFF
TRBV5-1	15	TRBJ2-7	CASSSTGTGPYEQYF
TRBV5-1	13	TRBJ2-1	CASSLVYQNEQFF
TRBV6-6	13	TRBJ2-5	CASSYGGGETQYF
TRBV7-2	15	TRBJ2-2	CASRTGTGRTGELFF
TRBV28	18	TRBJ2-4	CASTPFGGLGMAKNIQYF
TRBV20-1	13	TRBJ2-1	CSAIRQGYNEQFF
TRBV15	17	TRBJ1-3	CATSRDSGVRPGNTIYF
TRBV7-2	14	TRBJ2-1	CASSPLGLARQQFF
TRBV9	15	TRBJ1-3	CASSVGAGPGNTIYF
TRBV5-7	17	TRBJ2-1	CASSFDRGSRAYNEQFF
TRBV6-5	15	TRBJ2-5	CASSYSLWKQETQYF
TRBV5-1	14	TRBJ1-1	CASSTRVPNTEAFF